Following are 27 T cell receptor beta chains from one sample sequenced in a study of blood T cell repertoires in COVID-19. Measured with immunoSEQ multiplex PCR; TCRdb has only the in-frame clones, and not every one. Found here are approximately 230,000 clones, approximately 82% of them singletons; the top ten hold approximately 16%. Material for sequencing was PBMCs or T cells enriched from blood (not recorded which). The receptors shown here come from a man aged 35 to 55 who had recovered from COVID-19.

J is TRBJ1-1 and V is TRBV7-2; perhaps TRBD1 as D (5 bases). The CDR3 totals 13 residues. Deletions cut 3 bases from V and 7 bases from J, with 12 bases between. In germline, CDR1 is SGHTA, CDR2 FQGNSA. The CDR3 DNA sequence: TGTGCCAGCAGCTTCACTCGACAGTATGAAGCTTTCTTT. Amino acids: CASSFTRQYEAFF.

V usage is TRBV3-1 (or the pseudogene TRBV3-2) and J usage is TRBJ2-7; 13 positions match TRBD2. The CDR3 length is 14 residues. Germline CDR1 LGHDT, CDR2 YNNKEL (reference sequence). The V gene end was trimmed by 4 bases and the J gene end by 7 bases; junction bases not matched to a gene: 4. CDR3 DNA sequence: TGTGCCAGCAGCCGAGGACTAGCGGGAGATGAGCAGTACTTC. This codes for CASSRGLAGDEQYF.

The chain is built from TRBV7-2 and TRBJ1-5, with a weak D call TRBD1 (6 bases). Trimming removed 5 bases from V and 7 bases from J, with 15 bases in between. CDR1 is SGHTA and CDR2 is FQGNSA in the germline V gene. This CDR3 contains 14 residues. The CDR3, as DNA: TGTGCCAGCAGCCTCCGGGACACAGGACAGCCCCAGCATTTT. It encodes CASSLRDTGQPQHF.

The gene calls are TRBV12-3 or TRBV12-4 and TRBJ2-4; D unresolved. The CDR3 loop spans 11 amino acids. V lost 4 bases and J lost 7, with 5 bases in between. CDR3 region: CASSSGNIQYF. CDR3 coding DNA: TGTGCCAGCAGTTCAGGCAACATTCAGTACTTC.

The rearrangement joins TRBV6-5 to TRBJ1-2; D is uncertain. Germline loops: CDR1 MNHEY, CDR2 SVGAGI. The ends were cut back, 4 bases at V and 6 bases at J, with 6 bases in the middle. The CDR3 runs to 11 residues. CDR3 residues: CASSSGDGYTF. The CDR3 coding sequence is TGTGCCAGCAGTTCAGGTGATGGCTACACCTTC.

The J gene is TRBJ1-2, the V gene TRBV28; the match to TRBD1 covers 8 bases. Germline trimming cut 5 bases from V and 5 bases from J; bases unmatched to any gene: 7. The CDR3 totals 14 residues. Germline assignment: CDR1 MDHEN and CDR2 SYDVKM. The CDR3 reads CASSPNRGGYGYTF. In nucleotides, the CDR3 is TGTGCCAGCAGTCCCAACAGGGGGGGGTATGGCTACACCTTC.

The rearrangement links TRBV30 to TRBJ1-2; D is undetermined. V lost 3 bases, J lost 8 bases, and 10 bases lay in between. Germline assignment: CDR1 GTSNPN and CDR2 SVGIG (reference sequence). The CDR3 loop spans 11 amino acids. CDR3 residues: CAWSSSGGYTF. CDR3 DNA: TGTGCCTGGAGCTCATCAGGAGGCTACACCTTC.

The chain has TRBV5-1 and TRBJ2-2, with 7 positions matching TRBD2. With V trimmed by 3 bases and J by 10 bases, 9 bases remained unmatched. The CDR3 has 14 amino acids. The germline gives CDR1 SGHRS, CDR2 YFSETQ. This chain's CDR3 is CASSSTTGGSELFF. The CDR3, as DNA: TGCGCCAGCAGCTCGACAACGGGGGGATCGGAGCTGTTTTTT.

The rearrangement joins TRBV27 to TRBJ2-7; a weak D match, TRBD1 (6 bases). CDR1 MNHEY and CDR2 SMNVEV come from the germline V gene (reference sequence). This CDR3 is built from 13 residues. The V end was cut by 4 bases, the J end by 7 bases, with 14 bases between. The CDR3 sequence: CASSSSRGWEQYF. In nucleotides, the CDR3 is TGTGCCAGCAGTTCATCCAGGGGTTGGGAGCAGTACTTC.

The chain uses TRBV7-2 and TRBJ1-2, with D maybe TRBD1 (6 bases). CDR3 length: 14 residues. Trimming removed 0 bases at V and 5 bases at J, with 10 bases between. CDR1 is SGHTA and CDR2 is FQGNSA in the germline V gene. In DNA form, the CDR3 reads TGTGCCAGCAGCTTAGCCACAGGGTGGTATGGCTACACCTTC. Translation gives CASSLATGWYGYTF.

The chain recombines TRBV11-2 with TRBJ2-2; TRBD1 matches at 8 bases. Germline V gives CDR1 SGHAT, CDR2 FQNNGV. The V and J ends lost 3 bases and 4 bases, in that order; junction bases with no gene match: 7. The CDR3 consists of 16 residues. The CDR3 region has the DNA TGTGCCAGCAGCTTGGCCGTGGACAGGGTCACCGGGGAGCTGTTTTTT. Its translation: CASSLAVDRVTGELFF.

This chain connects TRBV7-2 to TRBJ1-4; no clear D gene. V lost 5 bases and J 2 bases, leaving 3 bases between the germline ends. This CDR3 spans 12 amino acids. The germline CDR1 and CDR2 sequences are SGHTA and FQGNSA. CDR3 amino acids: CASSRTNEKLFF. In DNA, the CDR3 is TGTGCCAGCAGCCGGACTAATGAAAAACTGTTTTTT.

This clone showed up just once. The identical CDR3 is also encoded by other nucleotide sequences in the sample. The chain has TRBV20-1 and TRBJ2-5, with D uncertain. Germline CDR1 and CDR2: DFQATT and SNEGSKA (reference sequence). V was pared by 6 bases and J by 3 bases, with 5 bases between. This CDR3 is 10 amino acids long. The CDR3 nucleotides are TGCAGTGCCCGCGAAGAGACCCAGTACTTC. Protein sequence: CSAREETQYF.

The CDR3 reads CASSWTGYGYTF. CDR3 sequence (DNA): TGTGCCAGCAGTTGGACAGGGTATGGCTACACCTTC. This chain uses TRBV28 with TRBJ1-2; 8 nucleotides line up with TRBD1. The germline CDR1 and CDR2 sequences are MDHEN and SYDVKM. CDR3 length: 12 residues. The trim removed 4 bases at V and 5 bases at J, leaving 0 bases unmatched.

The chain combines TRBV4-3 with TRBJ2-6, with 10 nucleotides matching TRBD1. The CDR3 sequence is 17 residues long. The J segment lost 0 bases and the V segment lost 4 bases, leaving 3 bases of the junction unmatched. Germline CDR1 LGHNA, CDR2 YSLEER. The CDR3 here is CASSPGQGLSGANVLTF. The CDR3 bases are TGCGCCAGCAGCCCGGGACAGGGGCTCTCTGGGGCCAACGTCCTGACTTTC.

The chain joins TRBV28 to TRBJ1-5; a possible D gene is TRBD1 (5 bases). The CDR3 runs 15 residues. V lost 2 bases to trimming and J lost 0 bases, with 8 bases between them. The germline CDR1 and CDR2 sequences are MDHEN and SYDVKM. The CDR3 reads CASSLVGDSNQPQHF. The CDR3 coding sequence is TGTGCCAGCAGTTTAGTAGGGGATAGCAATCAGCCCCAGCATTTT.

This chain links TRBV7-3 with TRBJ2-1, with TRBD2 as a possible D gene (5 bases). V was cut by 3 bases and J by 5 bases, with 11 bases left in between. Germline CDR1 reads SGHTA; CDR2 reads FQGTGA. The CDR3 covers 14 residues. In DNA, the CDR3 is TGTGCCAGCAGCTTGAGCCGGGGAAACAATGAGCAGTTCTTC. Its protein product is CASSLSRGNNEQFF.

The rearrangement joins TRBV11-1 to TRBJ2-7; D possibly corresponds to TRBD1 (5 bases). Between the trimmed V and J ends, which lost 2 bases and 2 bases, there was a span of 10 bases. Germline V gene sequence: CDR1 SGHAT, CDR2 FQDESV (reference sequence). CDR3 length equals 14 residues. The CDR3, as DNA: TGTGCCAGCAGCTTAAACGCAGGGACCTACGAGCAGTACTTC. Amino acids: CASSLNAGTYEQYF.

In this sample, this clone turned up a few times. V usage is TRBV6-5 and J usage is TRBJ1-2; D not certain. V was trimmed by 5 bases and J by 9 bases, leaving 16 bases between them. The CDR3 spans 13 residues. CDR1 is MNHEY and CDR2 is SVGAGI in the germline V gene. CDR3 in amino acids: CASSREAAARYTF. CDR3 in DNA: TGTGCCAGCAGTCGAGAGGCTGCTGCGCGCTACACCTTC.

V usage is TRBV7-2 and J usage is TRBJ2-3; 9 bases line up with TRBD2. Germline CDR1 SGHTA, CDR2 FQGNSA. V lost 7 bases to trimming and J lost 0 bases; unmatched junction nucleotides: 8. The CDR3 is 16 residues long. The CDR3 spells CASTTQRGASTDTQYF. In nucleotides, the CDR3 is TGTGCCAGCACTACCCAGCGGGGGGCCAGCACAGATACGCAGTATTTT.

The V gene is TRBV6-5, the J gene TRBJ2-7, with TRBD2 matching 10 bases. The germline V gene encodes CDR1 MNHEY and CDR2 SVGAGI. V dropped 0 bases and J dropped 2; count of bases not matched to a gene: 4. The CDR3 consists of 16 residues. CDR3 sequence (DNA): TGTGCCAGCAGTTACTCAGTCCTAGCGGGGGCCTACGAGCAGTACTTC. This sequence encodes CASSYSVLAGAYEQYF.

V gene TRBV4-1 combines with J gene TRBJ1-4, with D perhaps TRBD1 (6 bases). Germline assignment: CDR1 MGHRA and CDR2 YSYEKL. V lost 1 base and J 7 bases, leaving 16 bases between the germline ends. This CDR3 comprises 16 residues. The CDR3 region is CASSQARTGSSEKLFF. DNA for the CDR3: TGCGCCAGCAGCCAAGCCCGAACAGGGAGCAGTGAAAAACTGTTTTTT.

V and J are TRBV4-3 and TRBJ2-7; 8 nucleotides match TRBD1. The length of the CDR3 is 16 residues. CDR1 LGHNA and CDR2 YSLEER come from the germline V gene. Trimming cost V 4 bases and J 4 bases; bases outside gene matches: 12. The DNA of the CDR3 is TGCGCCAGCAGCCCCCCGGACAGGGAAGGTTTGTACGAGCAGTACTTC. Translating gives CASSPPDREGLYEQYF.

The chain uses TRBV12-3 or TRBV12-4 and TRBJ2-4, with a weak D call TRBD2 (6 bases). The CDR3 covers 13 residues. Trimming stripped 6 bases from V and 13 bases from J, with 19 bases between. The CDR3 coding sequence is TGTGCCAGCAGCCCCTTCCAGGAACTAGCACAGTACTTC. Amino acids: CASSPFQELAQYF.

This clone was recorded only once. The rearrangement uses TRBV7-8 and TRBJ1-6; TRBD1 agrees at 7 bases. From germline, CDR1 is SGHVS and CDR2 FQNEAQ. Trimming cost V 5 bases and J 5 bases; bases outside gene matches: 12. The CDR3 totals 17 residues. This CDR3 is CASSPLEGASDNSPLHF. CDR3 in DNA: TGTGCCAGCAGCCCCCTGGAGGGGGCTTCCGATAATTCACCCCTCCACTTT.

This chain joins TRBV27 and TRBJ1-1; D may be TRBD1 (6 bases). Germline V gene lookup returns CDR1 MNHEY and CDR2 SMNVEV (reference sequence). This CDR3 has 14 amino acids. The ends were cut back, 6 bases at V and 0 bases at J, with 11 bases in the middle. The DNA for the CDR3 is TGTGCCAGCAGACGACAGGTCATGAACACTGAAGCTTTCTTT. It encodes CASRRQVMNTEAFF.

The gene calls are TRBV29-1 and TRBJ2-1; possible D gene TRBD1, 6 bases. The CDR3 length is 17 residues. Germline V gene lookup returns CDR1 SQVTM and CDR2 ANQGSEA. V was clipped by 1 base and J by 4 bases, with 20 bases between them. CDR3 DNA sequence: TGCAGCGTTGAAGGATCGTTCGGGCAGGGGTTGTACAATGAGCAGTTCTTC. Residues: CSVEGSFGQGLYNEQFF.